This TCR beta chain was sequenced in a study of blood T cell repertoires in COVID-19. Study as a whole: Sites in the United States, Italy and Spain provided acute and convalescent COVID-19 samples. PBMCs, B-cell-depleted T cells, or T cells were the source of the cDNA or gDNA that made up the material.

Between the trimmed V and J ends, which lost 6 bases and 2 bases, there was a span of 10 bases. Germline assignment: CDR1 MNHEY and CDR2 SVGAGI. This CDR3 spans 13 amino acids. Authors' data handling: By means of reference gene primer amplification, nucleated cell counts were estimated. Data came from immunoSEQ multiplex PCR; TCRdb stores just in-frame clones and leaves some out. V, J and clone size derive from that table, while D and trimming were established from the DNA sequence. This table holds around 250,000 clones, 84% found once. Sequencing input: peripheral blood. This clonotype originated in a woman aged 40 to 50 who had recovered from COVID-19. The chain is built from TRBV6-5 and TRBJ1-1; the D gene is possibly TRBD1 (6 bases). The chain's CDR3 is CASSLTGNTEAFF. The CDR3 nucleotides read TGTGCCAGCAGCTTGACAGGTAACACTGAAGCTTTCTTT.